The 28 T cell receptor beta chains given below trace back to one sample, sequenced in a study of blood T cell repertoires in COVID-19 (dated by TCRdb to the early 2020s). Library method: the immunoSEQ multiplex PCR assay. Sourced from immuneACCESS, this table was stored by TCRdb with only in-frame sequences that have V and J called. A share of the clones is absent; for the studies checked, an unresolved V gene accounts for under half, and the remainder has no known explanation. This sample lists about 280,000 clones; roughly 85% were detected once. The ten largest clonotypes hold 7.5% to 10% of the sample. Source material: peripheral blood. The receptors derive from a woman in her fifties or sixties who had recovered from COVID-19.

This clone was recorded a few times. The chain combines TRBV28 with TRBJ1-2; D is perhaps TRBD1 (5 bases). The V and J ends lost 5 bases and 0 bases respectively, with 16 bases between them. CDR3 length: 16 amino acids. Germline V gives CDR1 MDHEN, CDR2 SYDVKM. The CDR3 region is CASSIGASAANYGYTF. The CDR3 DNA reads as TGTGCCAGCAGTATAGGGGCGTCAGCAGCTAACTATGGCTACACCTTC.

The rearrangement joins TRBV7-2 to TRBJ1-2, with 7 bases fitting TRBD1. CDR1 SGHTA and CDR2 FQGNSA come from the germline V gene. This CDR3 region has 15 residues. Trimming took 5 bases from V and 1 from J; bases not matched to a gene: 7. CDR3 sequence reads: CASSLYGTVNYGYTF. The DNA of the CDR3 is TGTGCCAGCAGCCTTTACGGGACAGTTAACTATGGCTACACCTTC.

J is TRBJ1-2 and V is TRBV4-3; 8 bases align to TRBD1. CDR1 and CDR2 from the germline V gene are LGHNA and YSLEER. Trimming took 4 bases from V and 4 from J; bases not matched to a gene: 8. This CDR3 is built from 15 residues. CDR3 region: CASSPLGQGAYGYTF. The CDR3 coding sequence is TGCGCCAGCAGCCCTCTCGGACAGGGCGCCTATGGCTACACCTTC.

The gene calls are TRBV5-6 and TRBJ1-5; D is undetermined. Trimming took off 5 bases at V and 4 bases at J, with 10 bases between the two ends. CDR1 is SGHDT, CDR2 YYEEEE, per germline. CDR3 length equals 13 residues. The CDR3 sequence is CASSFGGNQPQHF. DNA for the CDR3: TGTGCCAGCAGTTTTGGAGGGAATCAGCCCCAGCATTTT.

This chain connects TRBV24-1 to TRBJ1-2; D remains unclear. CDR1 KGHDR and CDR2 SFDVKD come from the germline V gene. The V gene lost 2 bases and the J gene lost 0 bases, with 6 bases spanning the gap. The CDR3 covers 14 residues. The CDR3 coding sequence is TGTGCCACCAGTGATTCACAGCCTAACTATGGCTACACCTTC. It translates to CATSDSQPNYGYTF.

The rearrangement joins TRBV23-1 to TRBJ2-1, with TRBD2 matching 8 bases. TRBV23-1 is an open reading frame whose function is uncertain. This CDR3 contains 16 residues. V gave up 3 bases and J gave up 6 bases; unmatched junction bases: 10. DNA for the CDR3: TGCGCCAGCAGTCAGAGCGGGGGTAGCTTGGGCAATGAGCAGTTCTTC. Encoded protein: CASSQSGGSLGNEQFF.

This chain connects TRBV24-1 to TRBJ2-3, with TRBD2 matching over 10 bases. Germline lookup yields CDR1 KGHDR and CDR2 SFDVKD. Trimming removed 4 bases from V and 6 bases from J; junction bases left unmatched: 6. The CDR3 runs 15 residues. CDR3 bases: TGTGCCACCAGTGACCCAGCGGGGGGGGGTGATACGCAGTATTTT. This translates into CATSDPAGGGDTQYF.

V usage is TRBV6-4 and J usage is TRBJ2-2, with 7 bases fitting TRBD1. Trimming removed 4 bases from V and 5 bases from J; junction bases left unmatched: 7. This CDR3 spans 15 amino acids. CDR1 is MRHNA, CDR2 SNTAGT, per germline. CDR3 loop: CASSAVGTETGELFF. For the CDR3, the DNA is TGTGCCAGCAGTGCGGTCGGGACAGAGACCGGGGAGCTGTTTTTT.

This chain joins TRBV28 and TRBJ2-2, with TRBD1 matching over 9 bases. Germline V gene lookup returns CDR1 MDHEN and CDR2 SYDVKM. J gave up 2 bases and V 8 bases, and 6 bases lay outside the gene matches. This CDR3 comprises 15 residues. This CDR3 is CASGLQGANTGELFF. The CDR3 coding sequence is TGTGCCAGCGGCTTACAGGGGGCAAACACCGGGGAGCTGTTTTTT.

This rearrangement joins TRBV13 to TRBJ2-3; D might be TRBD2 (5 bases). The germline CDR1 and CDR2 sequences are PRHDT and FYEKMQ (reference sequence). The CDR3 is 13 amino acids. V lost 6 bases and J lost 1, with 8 bases in between. Here the CDR3 DNA reads TGTGCCAGCAGTTCAGCGGGCACAGATACGCAGTATTTT. Translation: CASSSAGTDTQYF.

Notes on this clone: Germline and junction disagree at one end, which may indicate a read error. The V gene is TRBV27, the J gene TRBJ1-2, with 8 bases matching TRBD1. The CDR3 is made up of 16 amino acids. Germline V gene lookup returns CDR1 MNHEY and CDR2 SMNVEV (reference sequence). The CDR3 nucleotides are TGTGCCAGCGGTTTAACGGGACAGGTTAGCCTCTATGGCTACACCTTC. It specifies CASGLTGQVSLYGYTF.

This sequence joins TRBV7-2 and TRBJ2-1; 14 nucleotides match TRBD2. Trimming removed 1 base from V and 10 bases from J; junction bases left unmatched: 9. The germline V gene has CDR1 SGHTA and CDR2 FQGNSA. This CDR3 region has 17 residues. CDR3 residues: CASSLVGLAGGSGEQFF. The CDR3 DNA follows: TGTGCCAGCAGCTTAGTCGGACTAGCGGGAGGTTCTGGGGAGCAGTTCTTC.

This clone has only one observation. This chain joins TRBV27 and TRBJ2-1, with D perhaps matching TRBD2 (5 bases). Trimming stripped 5 bases from V and 8 bases from J, with 22 bases between. CDR3 length: 16 residues. CDR1 MNHEY and CDR2 SMNVEV come from the germline V gene (reference sequence). The CDR3 DNA reads as TGTGCCAGCAGTCCCCGGTCCCCATATAGCGCCCATGAGCAGTTCTTC. Its translation is CASSPRSPYSAHEQFF.

This chain connects TRBV18 to TRBJ2-7; 7 bases are shared with TRBD1. This CDR3 region has 12 residues. The germline V gene has CDR1 KGHSH and CDR2 LQKENI. J was trimmed by 9 bases and V by 3 bases; bases with no gene match: 5. CDR3 sequence reads: CASSPGDSRQYF. The CDR3 bases are TGTGCCAGCTCACCCGGGGACAGCCGGCAGTACTTC.

V and J are TRBV5-1 and TRBJ2-7, with D perhaps matching TRBD2 (7 bases). This CDR3 has 15 amino acids. V was pared by 4 bases and J by 7 bases, with 21 bases between. CDR1 and CDR2 from the germline V gene are SGHRS and YFSETQ. The CDR3 reads CASSPQGGESGEQYF. The CDR3 nucleotides read TGCGCCAGCAGCCCACAGGGAGGGGAGTCAGGTGAGCAGTACTTC.

The chain is built from TRBV2 and TRBJ1-6; D not certain. This CDR3 contains 16 residues. Germline lookup yields CDR1 SNHLY and CDR2 FYNNEI. With 6 bases removed from V and 10 bases from J, the gap between germline ends came to 22 bases. The CDR3 spells CASRRVGVALGSPLHF. The CDR3 coding sequence is TGTGCCAGCAGGAGGGTAGGAGTAGCTTTAGGGTCACCCCTCCACTTT.

This chain links TRBV3-1 (or the pseudogene TRBV3-2) with TRBJ1-5, with D tentatively TRBD1 (5 bases). The germline V and J ends were trimmed by 2 bases and 3 bases, with 11 bases remaining between them. This CDR3 comprises 15 residues. The V gene's germline CDR1 is LGHDT and CDR2 YNNKEL (reference sequence). The CDR3 sequence is CASSQSQGYNQPQHF. The DNA of the CDR3 is TGTGCCAGCAGCCAATCCCAGGGCTACAATCAGCCCCAGCATTTT.

The chain couples TRBV5-1 to TRBJ1-1; tentative D call: TRBD1 (5 bases). Germline CDR1 is SGHRS and CDR2 is YFSETQ. The ends were cut back, 0 bases at V and 10 bases at J, with 13 bases in the middle. The CDR3 covers 13 residues. The CDR3 sequence is CASSLAPGIGAFF. As DNA, the CDR3 is TGCGCCAGCAGCTTGGCACCAGGGATTGGAGCTTTCTTT. Full variable domain (missing parts from reference TRBV5-1 and TRBJ1-1): KAGVTQTPRYLIKTRGQQVTLSCSPISGHRSVSWYQQTPGQGLQFLFEYFSETQRNKGNFPGRFSGRQFSNSRSEMNVSTLELGDSALYLCASSLAPGIGAFFGQGTRLTVV.

V and J are TRBV5-1 and TRBJ2-1; TRBD1 agrees at 8 bases. Germline V gene lookup returns CDR1 SGHRS and CDR2 YFSETQ. The ends lost 0 bases at V and 7 bases at J; junction bases unmatched: 6. The CDR3 runs 15 residues. Here the CDR3 reads CASSLAGGLGNEQFF. DNA for the CDR3: TGCGCCAGCAGCTTGGCAGGGGGCCTAGGGAATGAGCAGTTCTTC.

J is TRBJ2-3 and V is TRBV11-2; a weak D match, TRBD2 (6 bases). The V end lost 2 bases, the J end lost 1 base, and 10 bases lay between the germline ends. This CDR3 spans 15 amino acids. Germline CDR1 is SGHAT and CDR2 is FQNNGV. The CDR3 is CASSLRGGGTDTQYF. The DNA of the CDR3 is TGTGCCAGCAGCTTAAGGGGAGGAGGCACAGATACGCAGTATTTT.

Only one count was recorded for this clone. An end of the junction does not agree with germline; a read error may underlie this. The chain combines TRBV6-5 with TRBJ2-5, with a tentative D call TRBD2 (5 bases). CDR1 and CDR2 (germline): MNHEY, SVGAGI. The CDR3 loop spans 12 amino acids. CDR3 sequence: CASSYPGRGFHF. The CDR3 nucleotides read TGTGCCAGCAGTTACCCCGGACGAGGGTTTCACTTC.

The chain carries TRBV28 and TRBJ1-1, with 8 bases matching TRBD1. Germline V lookup: CDR1 MDHEN, CDR2 SYDVKM. The V segment lost 3 bases and the J segment 1 base; nucleotides outside the gene matches: 16. This CDR3 is built from 19 residues. CDR3 residues: CASSFRGLAGGTGNTEAFF. The CDR3 bases are TGTGCCAGCAGTTTTCGGGGCCTTGCAGGGGGCACTGGGAACACTGAAGCTTTCTTT.

The genes are TRBV30 and TRBJ2-1; a weak D match, TRBD1 (5 bases). The CDR3 is made up of 14 amino acids. Between the trimmed V and J ends, which lost 2 bases and 4 bases, there was a span of 12 bases. Germline lookup yields CDR1 GTSNPN and CDR2 SVGIG (reference sequence). The CDR3 sequence: CAWSQGSVYNEQFF. Written as DNA, the CDR3 is TGTGCCTGGAGTCAGGGTTCGGTGTACAATGAGCAGTTCTTC.

A word on this clone: The same CDR3 can be traced to other DNA sequences in this sample. The chain carries TRBV27 and TRBJ1-3; D is unclear. Trimming pared 2 bases from V and 4 bases from J, leaving 6 bases between. Germline lookup yields CDR1 MNHEY and CDR2 SMNVEV (reference sequence). The CDR3 totals 13 residues. The CDR3 spells CASSLRSGNTIYF. In nucleotides, the CDR3 is TGTGCCAGCAGTTTACGTTCGGGAAACACCATATATTTT.

The V call is TRBV7-3, the J call TRBJ2-4, with TRBD1 as a possible D gene (5 bases). Trimming removed 5 bases from V and 2 bases from J, with 22 bases in between. CDR1 and CDR2 (germline): SGHTA, FQGTGA. The CDR3 runs to 18 residues. DNA for the CDR3: TGTGCCAGCAGCCGACAAGGGGTCGGCGGCTTAACCAAAAACATTCAGTACTTC. Residues: CASSRQGVGGLTKNIQYF.

Here the CDR3 reads CASSEARQGADTQYF. CDR3 DNA: TGTGCCAGCAGTGAAGCAAGACAGGGGGCAGATACGCAGTATTTT. The chain couples TRBV2 to TRBJ2-3; TRBD1 agrees at 9 bases. The V segment lost 0 bases and the J segment 4 bases; nucleotides outside the gene matches: 2. Germline assignment: CDR1 SNHLY and CDR2 FYNNEI. CDR3 length: 15 residues.

This chain joins TRBV11-3 and TRBJ2-2; 7 nucleotides line up with TRBD2. The germline V gene encodes CDR1 SGHNT and CDR2 YENEEA. J gave up 4 bases and V 6 bases, and 2 bases lay outside the gene matches. The CDR3 contains 13 residues. The CDR3 region has the DNA TGTGCCAGCAGGCGGGGGTCCACCGGGGAGCTGTTTTTT. This codes for CASRRGSTGELFF. Drawing the rest from reference TRBV11-3 and TRBJ2-2, the complete variable domain is EAGVVQSPRYKIIEKKQPVAFWCNPISGHNTLYWYLQNLGQGPELLIRYENEEAVDDSQLPKDRFSAERLKGVDSTLKIQPAELGDSAVYLCASRRGSTGELFFGEGSRLTVL.

V is TRBV6-5 and J is TRBJ2-3; D is possibly TRBD2 (6 bases). The V gene's germline CDR1 is MNHEY and CDR2 SVGAGI. V dropped 8 bases and J dropped 8 bases, with 14 bases sitting between them. CDR3 length: 12 residues. The CDR3 is CASGRSRGTQYF. DNA for the CDR3: TGTGCCAGCGGGAGGTCCCGAGGTACGCAGTATTTT.